The T cell receptor (beta chain) under discussion was sequenced for a study of human T cells and chemical hapten exposure. The overall study: Small discrepancies in pooled library volume mainly accounted for the varying TCR yields per sample. Findings and limits, study-wide: The number of TCRs above 1 in 1000 frequency did not change after DPC sensitization.

TCRdb re-called the RACE reads with MiXCR, one entry per CDR3 protein. The sample holds around 45,000 distinct CDR3 sequences; about 3.7% are singletons and the top ten take 5.6%. This CDR3 region has 14 residues. With 2 bases removed from V and 2 bases from J, the gap between germline ends came to 10 bases. CDR1 MNHNY and CDR2 SVGAGI come from the germline V gene (reference sequence). This clonotype was counted ten times or more. Its antigen is undetermined. Time point: healthy volunteer bleed at 6 weeks. Total RNA was extracted from unfractionated whole blood. The TCR comes from a human donor in good health. Some clones in this sample may be carry-over from other donors' samples. J is TRBJ2-7 and V is TRBV6-6; D is undetermined. Material: whole blood. CDR3 loop: CASSYEPETYEQYF. CDR3 in DNA: TGTGCCAGCAGTTACGAGCCGGAAACCTACGAGCAGTACTTC.